This TCR beta chain was profiled in a study of T cells after posttransplantation cyclophosphamide. A marrow graft followed busulfan-fludarabine conditioning, with cyclophosphamide on days +3 and +4. This clone was recorded many times. Its target is not known. The CDR3 extends over 14 amino acids. Germline CDR1 and CDR2: SGHNT and YYREEE (reference sequence). Trimming left V 4 bases short and J 0 bases short, with 8 bases between. General study findings and limits: TRB clonality was highly associated with recipient CMV seropositivity and reactivation. TRB overlap between skin or GI tissue T cells and blood was limited.

Assay used: immunoSEQ multiplex PCR; TCRdb lists only in-frame clones, some missing. Recorded here are approximately 7,500 clones, none singletons. Material: PBMCs, obtained 90 to 100 days after allogeneic stem cell transplant with posttransplant cyclophosphamide. This sequence was found in a female patient between 60 and 69 years old who received an allogeneic stem cell transplant from an unrelated donor, was CMV-positive, and had acute GVHD only. The graft donor may account for some of the T cells. The V and J genes are TRBV5-4 and TRBJ2-1; a possible D gene is TRBD2 (7 bases). The DNA of the CDR3 is TGTGCCAGCAGCAGGGGGGGCTCCTACAATGAGCAGTTCTTC. As protein: CASSRGGSYNEQFF.